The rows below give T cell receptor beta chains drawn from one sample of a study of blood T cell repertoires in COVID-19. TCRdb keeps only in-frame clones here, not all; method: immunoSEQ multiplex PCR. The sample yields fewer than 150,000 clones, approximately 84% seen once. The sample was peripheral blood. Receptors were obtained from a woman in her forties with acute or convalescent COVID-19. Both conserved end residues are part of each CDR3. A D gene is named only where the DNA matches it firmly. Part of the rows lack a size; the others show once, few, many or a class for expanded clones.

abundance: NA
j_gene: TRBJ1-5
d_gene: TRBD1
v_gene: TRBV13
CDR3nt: TGTGCCAGCAGCCTGGGACAGGGATTCCAGCCCCAGCATTTT
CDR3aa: CASSLGQGFQPQHF

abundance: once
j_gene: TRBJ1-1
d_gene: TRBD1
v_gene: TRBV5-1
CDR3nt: TGCGCCAGCAGCTTGGGGGACAGTTTAAACACTGAAGCTTTCTTT
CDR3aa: CASSLGDSLNTEAFF

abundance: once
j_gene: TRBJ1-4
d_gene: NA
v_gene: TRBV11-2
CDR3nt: TGTGCCAGCAGCCCCGGTTTGACGGGTAATGAAAAACTGTTTTTT
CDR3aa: CASSPGLTGNEKLFF

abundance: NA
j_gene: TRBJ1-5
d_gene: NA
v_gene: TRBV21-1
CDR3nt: TGTGCCAGCAGCAAAGGGACAGATAGCAATCAGCCCCAGCATTTT
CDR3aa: CASSKGTDSNQPQHF

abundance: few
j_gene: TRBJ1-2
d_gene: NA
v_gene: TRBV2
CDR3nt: TGTGCCAGCAGTGAAGGGGCAGGGGTCTATGGCTACACCTTC
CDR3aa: CASSEGAGVYGYTF

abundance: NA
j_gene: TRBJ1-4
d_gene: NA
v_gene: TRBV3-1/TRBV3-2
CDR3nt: TGTGCCAGCAGCCATCACGGAGGTGAAAAACTGTTTTTT
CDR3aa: CASSHHGGEKLFF

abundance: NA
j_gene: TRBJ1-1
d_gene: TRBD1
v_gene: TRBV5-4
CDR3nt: TGTGCCAGCAACTCGAGACAGGGGGGGATGAACACTGAAGCTTTCTTT
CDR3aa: CASNSRQGGMNTEAFF

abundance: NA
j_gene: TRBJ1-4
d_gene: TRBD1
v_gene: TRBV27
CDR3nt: TGTGCCAGCAGTTTATTGACAGGGGAAGGGAACGAAAAACTGTTTTTT
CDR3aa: CASSLLTGEGNEKLFF

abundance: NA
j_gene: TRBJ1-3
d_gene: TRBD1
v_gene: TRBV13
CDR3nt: TGTGCCAGCAGCAACAGGGACAGGGCCCCTGGAAACACCATATATTTT
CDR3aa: CASSNRDRAPGNTIYF

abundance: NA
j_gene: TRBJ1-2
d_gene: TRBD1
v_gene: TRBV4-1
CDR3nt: TGCGCCAGCAGCCAAGTTGGGACAGGGATGGATGGCTACACCTTC
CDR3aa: CASSQVGTGMDGYTF

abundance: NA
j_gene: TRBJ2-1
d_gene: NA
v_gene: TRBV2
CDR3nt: TGTGCCAGCAGTGATAGTGAGCAGTTCTTC
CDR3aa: CASSDSEQFF

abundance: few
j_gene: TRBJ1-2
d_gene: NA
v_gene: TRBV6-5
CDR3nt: TGTGCCAGCAGTTATAAGGGAGGGTCTAACTATGGCTACACCTTC
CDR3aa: CASSYKGGSNYGYTF

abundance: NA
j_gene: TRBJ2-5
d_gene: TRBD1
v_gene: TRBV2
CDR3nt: TGTGCCAGCAGTGGGACAGGCGGCGCTTCAGAGACCCAGTACTTC
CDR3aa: CASSGTGGASETQYF

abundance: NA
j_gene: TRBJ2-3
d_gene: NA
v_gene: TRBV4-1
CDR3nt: TGCGCCAGCAGCCAAGGACAGGTCCTATCAGATACGCAGTATTTT
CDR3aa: CASSQGQVLSDTQYF

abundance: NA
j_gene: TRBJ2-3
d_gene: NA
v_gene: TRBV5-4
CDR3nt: TGTGCCAGCAGCTTAGCGATTCGCACAGATACGCAGTATTTT
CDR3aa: CASSLAIRTDTQYF

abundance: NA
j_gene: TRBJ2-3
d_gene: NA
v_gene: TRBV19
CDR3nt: TGTGCCAGTAGTATAGCCGGTTACACAGATACGCAGTATTTT
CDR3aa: CASSIAGYTDTQYF

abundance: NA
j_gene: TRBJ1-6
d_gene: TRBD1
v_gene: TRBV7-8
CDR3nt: TGTGCCAGCAGCTCACGGACAGGGTGGCGTAATTCACCCCTCCACTTT
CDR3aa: CASSSRTGWRNSPLHF

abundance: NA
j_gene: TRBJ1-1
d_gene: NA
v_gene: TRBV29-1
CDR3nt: TGCAGCGTTGATTTCGGTGAAGCTTTCTTT
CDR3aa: CSVDFGEAFF

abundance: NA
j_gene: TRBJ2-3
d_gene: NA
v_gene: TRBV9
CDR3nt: TGTGCCAGCAGCGTAAAAGATAGCGGCACAGATACGCAGTATTTT
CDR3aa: CASSVKDSGTDTQYF

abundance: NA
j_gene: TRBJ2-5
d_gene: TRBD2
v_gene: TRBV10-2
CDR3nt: TGCGCCAGCAGGGCCTGGACTAGCGGGGGGGAGGAGACCCAGTACTTC
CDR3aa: CASRAWTSGGEETQYF

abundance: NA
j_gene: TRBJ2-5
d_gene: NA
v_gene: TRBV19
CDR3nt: TGTGCCAGTAGTACGGGGACTCTGGGGAAGACCCAGTACTTC
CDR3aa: CASSTGTLGKTQYF

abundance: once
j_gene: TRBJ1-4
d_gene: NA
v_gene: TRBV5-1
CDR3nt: TGCGCCAGCAGCCCCGAAAACGGTAATCAAAAACTGTTTTTT
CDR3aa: CASSPENGNQKLFF

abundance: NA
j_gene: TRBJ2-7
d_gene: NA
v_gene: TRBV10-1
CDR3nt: TGCGCCAGCAACGGCAGCTGGGCCCACGAGCAGTACTTC
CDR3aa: CASNGSWAHEQYF

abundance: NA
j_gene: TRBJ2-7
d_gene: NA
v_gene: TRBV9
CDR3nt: TGTGCCAGCAGCGTAGGAGCGGAGAACGAGCAGTACTTC
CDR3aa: CASSVGAENEQYF

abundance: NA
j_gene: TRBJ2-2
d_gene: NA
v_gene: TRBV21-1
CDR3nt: TGTGCCAGCGTCGACAGTATCGTGACATTTTCGAACACCGGGGAGCTGTTTTTT
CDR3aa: CASVDSIVTFSNTGELFF

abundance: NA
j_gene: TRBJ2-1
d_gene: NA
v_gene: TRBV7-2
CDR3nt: TGTGCCAGCAGCTTGGAGCCGTCCTACAATGAGCAGTTCTTC
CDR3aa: CASSLEPSYNEQFF

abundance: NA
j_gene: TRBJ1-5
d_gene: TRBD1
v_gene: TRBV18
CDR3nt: TGTGCCAGCTCACCTTCCCGGACAGGGGGTAGGAATCAGCCCCAGCATTTT
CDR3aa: CASSPSRTGGRNQPQHF

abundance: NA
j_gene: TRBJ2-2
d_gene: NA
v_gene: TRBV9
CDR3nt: TGTGCCAGCAGCGCCGGGTTGGCGGACACCGGGGAGCTGTTTTTT
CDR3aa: CASSAGLADTGELFF

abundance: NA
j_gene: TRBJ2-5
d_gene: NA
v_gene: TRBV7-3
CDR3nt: TGTGCCAGCAGCTTAGGTCAGGGCGGGGGCTCTTCGGAGACCCAGTACTTC
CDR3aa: CASSLGQGGGSSETQYF

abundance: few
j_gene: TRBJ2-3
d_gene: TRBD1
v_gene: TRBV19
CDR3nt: TGTGCCAGTAGTATTATGATTCGACAGGGCGTCGGCACAGATACGCAGTATTTT
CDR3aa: CASSIMIRQGVGTDTQYF

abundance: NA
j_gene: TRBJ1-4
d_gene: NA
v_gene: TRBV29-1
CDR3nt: TGCAGCGGGGCTACGGCGGGCGAAAAACTGTTTTTT
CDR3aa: CSGATAGEKLFF

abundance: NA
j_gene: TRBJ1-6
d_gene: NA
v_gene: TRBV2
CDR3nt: TGTGCCAGCGGGAGCTCCTATAATTCACCCCTCCACTTT
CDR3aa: CASGSSYNSPLHF

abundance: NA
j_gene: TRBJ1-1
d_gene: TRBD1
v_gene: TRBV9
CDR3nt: TGTGCCAGCAGCGCGGACCTCAACAGGGGCCTGAACACTGAAGCTTTCTTT
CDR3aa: CASSADLNRGLNTEAFF

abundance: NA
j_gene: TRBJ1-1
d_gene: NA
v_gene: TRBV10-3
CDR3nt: TGTGCCATCAGTGATAGGGGTCACACTGAAGCTTTCTTT
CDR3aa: CAISDRGHTEAFF

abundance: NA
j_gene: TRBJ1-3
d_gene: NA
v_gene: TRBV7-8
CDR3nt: TGTGCCAGCAGCCCCATGGAGGTCTCTGGAAACACCATATATTTT
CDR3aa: CASSPMEVSGNTIYF

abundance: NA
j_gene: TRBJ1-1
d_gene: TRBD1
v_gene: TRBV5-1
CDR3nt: TGCGCCAGCAGCTTGACAGGGGTTATGAACACTGAAGCTTTCTTT
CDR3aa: CASSLTGVMNTEAFF